This T cell receptor beta chain comes out of a study of blood T cell repertoires in COVID-19. Profiling relied on immunoSEQ multiplex PCR, and the TCRdb table lists in-frame clones only, not all of them. This sample has 300,000 to 400,000 clones, with more than 75% found just once. V lost 0 bases and J lost 4, with 16 bases in between. Per the germline V gene, CDR1 is KGHSH and CDR2 is LQKENI. The CDR3 is made up of 17 amino acids. The TCR sequence derives from a man in his sixties who had recovered from COVID-19. This chain joins TRBV18 and TRBJ2-1; possible D gene TRBD2, 6 bases. Material: PBMCs or T cells enriched from blood (not recorded which). CDR3 residues: CASSPPLGEDQYNEQFF. In nucleotides, the CDR3 is TGTGCCAGCTCACCACCGTTAGGGGAGGATCAATACAATGAGCAGTTCTTC.